Listed here are 31 T cell receptor beta chains from one sample, sequenced in a study of cytomegalovirus exposure and HLA in healthy donors. Primers: 60 Vbeta forward and 13 Jbeta reverse. The table came from immunoSEQ multiplex PCR; TCRdb's copy has only in-frame clones and leaves some out. The sample lists roughly 100,000 clones; 63% were seen once. The sequenced sample was PBMCs. All receptors come from a human donor in good health.

The chain employs TRBV30 and TRBJ1-1; D not resolved. With 2 bases removed from V and 0 bases from J, the gap between germline ends came to 10 bases. This CDR3 has 14 amino acids. CDR1 is GTSNPN and CDR2 is SVGIG in the germline V gene (reference sequence). Here the CDR3 DNA reads TGTGCCTGGAGTTGGGGAGGACTGAACACTGAAGCTTTCTTT. It yields the protein CAWSWGGLNTEAFF.

The chain combines TRBV5-5 with TRBJ1-2; D not certain. Germline V lookup: CDR1 SGHKS, CDR2 YYEKEE (reference sequence). V lost 4 bases, J lost 3 bases, and 10 bases lay in between. This CDR3 has 13 residues. This CDR3 reads CASSIDNYYGYTF. The CDR3 DNA is TGTGCCAGCAGCATCGACAATTACTATGGCTACACCTTC.

This sequence joins TRBV14 and TRBJ1-1; perhaps TRBD1 as D (5 bases). CDR3 length: 15 amino acids. V was pared by 1 base and J by 7 bases, with 16 bases between. The germline gives CDR1 SGHDN, CDR2 FVKESK. CDR3 in amino acids: CASSQVSSGEGEAFF. CDR3 sequence (DNA): TGTGCCAGCAGCCAAGTGTCGTCGGGGGAGGGTGAAGCTTTCTTT.

V and J are TRBV15 and TRBJ2-1; 8 nucleotides match TRBD1. Germline V lookup: CDR1 LNHNV, CDR2 YYDKDF (reference sequence). The CDR3 spans 14 residues. Losses at the gene ends were 3 bases for V and 2 bases for J; bases not matched to a gene: 0. CDR3 sequence: CATSRGQAYNEQFF. CDR3 coding DNA: TGTGCCACCAGCAGGGGACAGGCCTACAATGAGCAGTTCTTC.

This clone came up once. This chain joins TRBV5-4 and TRBJ2-2; 16 nucleotides agree with TRBD2. Germline V lookup: CDR1 SGHNT, CDR2 YYREEE (reference sequence). CDR3 length: 16 amino acids. V lost 3 bases, J lost 5 bases, and 1 base stayed unmatched. CDR3 sequence (DNA): TGTGCCAGCAGCTCGGGACTAGCGGGAGGGACCGGGGAGCTGTTTTTT. This encodes CASSSGLAGGTGELFF. Full variable domain (remainder filled in from reference TRBV5-4 and TRBJ2-2): ETGVTQSPTHLIKTRGQQVTLRCSSQSGHNTVSWYQQALGQGPQFIFQYYREEENGRGNFPPRFSGLQFPNYSSELNVNALELDDSALYLCASSSGLAGGTGELFFGEGSRLTVL.

Regarding this clone: The sample carries other DNA sequences with the same CDR3. The chain is built from TRBV5-4 and TRBJ2-5, with TRBD2 matching over 10 bases. With 0 bases clipped from V and 5 bases from J, the junction kept 4 bases outside the gene matches. Germline V gene lookup returns CDR1 SGHNT and CDR2 YYREEE (reference sequence). This CDR3 has 15 amino acids. The CDR3, as DNA: TGTGCCAGCAGCTTGGTAGCGGGAGGACAGGAGACCCAGTACTTC. This encodes CASSLVAGGQETQYF.

The chain joins TRBV7-9 to TRBJ2-7; the match to TRBD2 covers 7 bases. The V segment lost 1 base and the J segment 3 bases; nucleotides outside the gene matches: 9. Per the germline V gene, CDR1 is SEHNR and CDR2 is FQNEAQ (reference sequence). The CDR3 has 16 residues. CDR3 bases: TGTGCCAGCAGCTTAGAGGTCGGCGGGGGTGGCTACGAGCAGTACTTC. It codes for CASSLEVGGGGYEQYF.

The chain uses TRBV7-2 and TRBJ2-7, with TRBD2 matching 7 bases. J gave up 7 bases and V 1 base, and 10 bases lay outside the gene matches. There are 15 residues in the CDR3. CDR1 and CDR2 (germline): SGHTA, FQGNSA. The CDR3 sequence: CASSLGGGLLGEQYF. CDR3 nucleotide sequence: TGTGCCAGCAGCTTAGGGGGGGGACTGCTAGGAGAGCAGTACTTC.

V and J are TRBV9 and TRBJ2-2, with TRBD2 matching 12 bases. J lost 1 base, V lost 4 bases, and 5 bases had no gene match. The CDR3 has 17 residues. Germline assignment: CDR1 SGDLS and CDR2 YYNGEE. This CDR3 is CASSPRLAGVNTGELFF. CDR3 in DNA: TGTGCCAGCAGCCCCCGACTAGCGGGAGTGAACACCGGGGAGCTGTTTTTT.

The chain employs TRBV5-1 and TRBJ1-4, with D hard to call. This CDR3 is built from 15 residues. V dropped 0 bases and J dropped 8 bases, with 14 bases sitting between them. Germline assignment: CDR1 SGHRS and CDR2 YFSETQ. The CDR3 region has the DNA TGCGCCAGCAGCTTGGGAGTTGGAGGATCCGAAAAACTGTTTTTT. It encodes CASSLGVGGSEKLFF.

This clone occurred a few times. The genes are TRBV7-9 and TRBJ2-2, with 12 bases identical to TRBD2. The CDR3 runs 19 residues. Trimming at V came to 5 bases and at J to 2 bases, leaving 12 bases not matched to a gene. The germline CDR1 and CDR2 sequences are SEHNR and FQNEAQ (reference sequence). CDR3 coding DNA: TGTGCCAGCAGCCCCGGACTAGCGGGGTGGGGAAGAAACACCGGGGAGCTGTTTTTT. Translation: CASSPGLAGWGRNTGELFF.

This clone was counted once. This chain connects TRBV12-5 to TRBJ1-4, with D possibly TRBD1 on 6 matching bases. The germline V gene has CDR1 LGHNT and CDR2 FRNRAP. The CDR3 runs 19 residues. V lost 0 bases and J lost 10, with 27 bases in between. The CDR3 sequence: CASGLVLGGVGAAVRKLFF. The CDR3 DNA is TGTGCTAGTGGTTTGGTACTTGGAGGTGTGGGGGCCGCAGTCCGAAAACTGTTTTTT.

This clone appeared a few times. The chain combines TRBV18 with TRBJ1-2; weak D call: TRBD1 (5 bases). Trimming left V 0 bases short and J 2 bases short, with 10 bases between. Germline assignment: CDR1 KGHSH and CDR2 LQKENI. The CDR3 is made up of 15 amino acids. Here the CDR3 reads CASSPPGAGNYGYTF. CDR3 in DNA: TGTGCCAGCTCACCACCGGGCGCAGGGAACTATGGCTACACCTTC.

This clone occurred once. The chain combines TRBV4-1 with TRBJ2-7; TRBD2 aligns across 10 bases. J was trimmed by 5 bases and V by 2 bases; bases with no gene match: 9. This CDR3 has 16 amino acids. Germline V gene lookup returns CDR1 MGHRA and CDR2 YSYEKL. The CDR3 coding sequence is TGCGCCAGCAGCCAAAATCTAGCGGGAGTTGATCACGAGCAGTACTTC. Amino acids: CASSQNLAGVDHEQYF.

This sequence joins TRBV19 and TRBJ1-5; D perhaps matches TRBD1 (5 bases). Trimming took off 3 bases at V and 8 bases at J, with 23 bases between the two ends. The CDR3 length is 17 residues. Germline assignment: CDR1 LNHDA and CDR2 SQIVND (reference sequence). This chain's CDR3 is CASSMGEGRVSPEPQHF. The DNA for the CDR3 is TGTGCCAGTAGTATGGGGGAGGGCAGGGTATCTCCGGAGCCCCAGCATTTT.

J is TRBJ2-5 and V is TRBV7-8; maybe TRBD1 (5 bases). The germline V and J ends were trimmed by 0 bases and 4 bases, with 9 bases remaining between them. The CDR3 covers 14 residues. CDR1 SGHVS and CDR2 FQNEAQ come from the germline V gene. CDR3 bases: TGTGCCAGCAGCTTAGCGGCAGGGTCAGAGACCCAGTACTTC. Its translation: CASSLAAGSETQYF.

The gene calls are TRBV5-6 and TRBJ2-5, with no clear D. The ends were cut back, 7 bases at V and 4 bases at J, with 11 bases in the middle. CDR3 size: 12 residues. Germline CDR1 and CDR2: SGHDT and YYEEEE. The CDR3 DNA sequence: TGTGCCAGCGGGCCCCAAGGAGAGACCCAGTACTTC. Translation gives CASGPQGETQYF.

The chain carries TRBV23-1 and TRBJ1-2; D gene unclear. TRBV23-1 is an ORF; its function is uncertain. The CDR3 runs 15 residues. Trimming cost V 3 bases and J 4 bases, with 15 bases left between them. The CDR3 is CASSQSHGLGYGYTF. In DNA, the CDR3 is TGCGCCAGCAGTCAGTCGCACGGCCTAGGCTATGGCTACACCTTC.

The V and J genes are TRBV2 and TRBJ1-4; 7 nucleotides align to TRBD1. V dropped 8 bases and J dropped 5; count of bases not matched to a gene: 17. The CDR3 sequence is 17 residues long. Germline CDR1 is SNHLY and CDR2 is FYNNEI. The CDR3 DNA sequence: TGTGCCAGCGGAATATGGACAGGCCGAAAGGAGAATGAAAAACTGTTTTTT. Its protein product is CASGIWTGRKENEKLFF.

This chain uses TRBV27 with TRBJ2-1; 9 bases agree with TRBD2. Trimming cost V 6 bases and J 4 bases; bases outside gene matches: 13. The CDR3 runs to 17 residues. CDR1 is MNHEY and CDR2 is SMNVEV in the germline V gene (reference sequence). CDR3 nucleotides: TGTGCCAGCAGCATATCCTCCCTAGCGGGAACTTACAATGAGCAGTTCTTC. Protein sequence: CASSISSLAGTYNEQFF.

The chain joins TRBV7-9 to TRBJ2-2, with 12 bases matching TRBD2. Per the germline V gene, CDR1 is SEHNR and CDR2 is FQNEAQ (reference sequence). The J segment lost 6 bases and the V segment lost 5 bases, leaving 7 bases of the junction unmatched. This CDR3 region has 16 residues. Written as DNA, the CDR3 is TGTGCCAGCAGCCACCTAGCGGGAGGGCCTTCCGGGGAGCTGTTTTTT. It specifies CASSHLAGGPSGELFF.

Only one count was recorded for this clone. In DNA form, the CDR3 reads TGTGCCAGCAGCGTAGGGGACAGGGGAATGGACACCATATATTTT. The encoded protein is CASSVGDRGMDTIYF. The J gene is TRBJ1-3, the V gene TRBV9; 10 bases match TRBD1. Germline V lookup: CDR1 SGDLS, CDR2 YYNGEE. The CDR3 has 15 residues. The junction had 5 bases not matched to a gene; V was cut back by 0 bases and J by 8 bases.

This clone showed up just a few times. The chain links TRBV29-1 to TRBJ2-1; the match to TRBD1 covers 12 bases. There are 16 residues in the CDR3. CDR1 is SQVTM and CDR2 is ANQGSEA in the germline V gene. Germline trimming cut 3 bases from V and 4 bases from J; bases unmatched to any gene: 7. The CDR3 is CSVDGGQGAGYNEQFF. The CDR3, as DNA: TGCAGCGTTGACGGGGGACAGGGGGCTGGTTACAATGAGCAGTTCTTC.

Here the CDR3 DNA reads TGTGCCAGCGGGACAGTCCCCTCTCTCTCCAATCAGCCCCAGCATTTT. This sequence encodes CASGTVPSLSNQPQHF. The gene calls are TRBV2 and TRBJ1-5; TRBD1 matches 7 bases. J gave up 3 bases and V 8 bases, and 13 bases lay outside the gene matches. CDR1 is SNHLY, CDR2 FYNNEI, per germline. This CDR3 has 16 residues.

The gene calls are TRBV20-1 and TRBJ1-1; TRBD1 is a possible D gene (6 bases). This CDR3 comprises 11 residues. Germline V gene lookup returns CDR1 DFQATT and CDR2 SNEGSKA (reference sequence). CDR3 sequence: CSTDRNTEAFF. The DNA of the CDR3 is TGCAGCACGGACAGGAACACTGAAGCTTTCTTT.

This sequence joins TRBV2 and TRBJ2-5; TRBD2 matches 7 bases. Trimming cost V 2 bases and J 5 bases; bases outside gene matches: 8. This CDR3 contains 15 residues. Germline V CDR1 and CDR2: SNHLY, FYNNEI. CDR3 in amino acids: CASSEWEGLAETQYF. DNA of the CDR3: TGTGCCAGCAGTGAATGGGAGGGGCTAGCGGAGACCCAGTACTTC.

This clone was recorded once. V is TRBV4-2 and J is TRBJ1-5; D is unresolved. V was shortened by 1 base and J by 4 bases, with 5 bases between the two germline ends. This CDR3 has 13 residues. The V gene's germline CDR1 is LGHNA and CDR2 YNFKEQ. In DNA form, the CDR3 reads TGTGCCAGCAGCCAAGGAGGAAATCAGCCCCAGCATTTT. Encoded protein: CASSQGGNQPQHF.

The chain uses TRBV30 and TRBJ2-7; possibly TRBD2 for D (5 bases). The CDR3 is 13 residues long. Looked up from germline, CDR1 is GTSNPN and CDR2 is SVGIG (reference sequence). Trimming removed 1 base from V and 2 bases from J, with 9 bases in between. In DNA form, the CDR3 reads TGTGCCTGGAGTGGTAGCGCAACCTACGAGCAGTACTTC. As protein: CAWSGSATYEQYF.

The rearrangement links TRBV5-4 to TRBJ1-2; tentative D call: TRBD1 (6 bases). The CDR3 contains 12 residues. Germline loops: CDR1 SGHNT, CDR2 YYREEE (reference sequence). Between the trimmed V and J ends, which lost 5 bases and 3 bases, there was a span of 8 bases. CDR3 sequence: CASSPGDYGYTF. The CDR3 nucleotides read TGTGCCAGCAGTCCAGGGGACTATGGCTACACCTTC.

V and J are TRBV10-2 and TRBJ2-3; D is undetermined. Deletions cut 6 bases from V and 2 bases from J, with 3 bases between. The germline V gene encodes CDR1 WSHSY and CDR2 SAAADI. The CDR3 length is 11 residues. CDR3 sequence reads: CASRYTDTQYF. The CDR3 DNA reads TGCGCCAGCAGATACACAGATACGCAGTATTTT.

This clone was recorded once. V usage is TRBV28 and J usage is TRBJ2-7; the match to TRBD1 covers 7 bases. Per germline, CDR1 MDHEN and CDR2 SYDVKM. V shed 6 bases and J 4 bases; nucleotides not matched to a gene: 6. There are 13 residues in the CDR3. The CDR3 loop is CASRPGQSYEQYF. The CDR3 DNA reads TGTGCCAGCAGGCCGGGACAGTCATACGAGCAGTACTTC.